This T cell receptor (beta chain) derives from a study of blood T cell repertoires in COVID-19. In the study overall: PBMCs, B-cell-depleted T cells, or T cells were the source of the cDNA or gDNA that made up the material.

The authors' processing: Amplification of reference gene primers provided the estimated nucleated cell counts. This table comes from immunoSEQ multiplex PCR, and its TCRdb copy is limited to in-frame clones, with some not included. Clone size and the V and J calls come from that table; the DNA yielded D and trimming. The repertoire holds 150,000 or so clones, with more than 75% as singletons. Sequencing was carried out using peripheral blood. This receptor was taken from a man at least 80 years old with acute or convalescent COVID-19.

DNA of the CDR3: TGTGCCAGCAGGCCCCAGGGTCTTAATGAAAAACTGTTTTTT. Protein: CASRPQGLNEKLFF. This chain connects TRBV27 to TRBJ1-4, with D perhaps matching TRBD1 (5 bases). The V end was cut by 6 bases, the J end by 4 bases, with 12 bases between. In germline, CDR1 is MNHEY, CDR2 SMNVEV (reference sequence). The CDR3 has 14 amino acids.